This T cell receptor beta chain was captured in a study of OX40 agonist ivuxolimab in advanced cancers. Notes on the research overall: The costimulatory receptor OX40 (CD134) was targeted by ivuxolimab, a fully human IgG2 agonistic monoclonal antibody. Intravenous ivuxolimab was administered to patients every 2 weeks at six dose levels: 0.01, 0.1, 0.3, 1.5, 3 and 10 mg/kg. Among the roughly 50 dose-escalation patients, some 19 had hepatocellular carcinoma, approximately 15 melanoma, 9 renal cell carcinoma and 9 head and neck cancer. The dose-escalation cohort was around 83% male with a mean age of about 65 years, ranging from roughly 23 to 90. Prior anti-PD-1, anti-PD-L1 or anti-CTLA-4 therapy was permitted, and checkpoint inhibitors had been received by roughly two fifths of dose-escalation patients. Three dose-escalation patients achieved partial responses, one with hepatocellular carcinoma and two with cutaneous melanoma. The point of sequencing TCRbeta in the periphery was to test whether ivuxolimab changed TCR sequence diversity and drove clonal T-cell expansion. The paper covers the monotherapy dose-escalation part of the phase I ivuxolimab trial, which included N ≈ 50 patients. General study outcomes and caveats: Low levels of normalized T-cell clonal expansion were also seen in some nonresponding patients. Clonal expansion of both CD4+ and CD8+ blood T cells was observed from baseline to week 6 at doses 0.1 to 3.0 mg/kg. In the 0.1-3.0 mg/kg groups, partial responders were among the patients with the lowest normalized peripheral clonal expansion, particularly in CD8+ T cells. Which antigens the clonally expanded peripheral T cells were specific for was not determined. On average, CD8+ T cells showed more expanded clones than CD4+ T cells after ivuxolimab.

For sequencing of the TCRbeta CDR3 region, genomic DNA was extracted from the sorted cells. TCRbeta CDR3 regions were sequenced using the immunoSEQ Assay. TCRdb obtained this table from immuneACCESS and retained in-frame rearrangements with V and J assigned. These tables miss some clones; where compared with another copy, unresolved V genes account for less than half of the shortfall, and the remainder is unexplained. Present in this sample are 77,000 or so clones, roughly 90% of which were seen just once. 0.45% to 0.65% of the sample comes from the top ten. Note on this clone: What antigen it recognizes has not been identified. The sample holds no much larger clone one base away, and base qualities are not on file.

The trial excluded patients who had a history of autoimmune disease or who were on systemic immunosuppression. Peripheral blood for TCR sequencing was collected from all dose cohorts at baseline, on cycle 4 day 1, and on cycle 7 day 1. Samples came from an open-label, multicenter, first-in-human phase I dose-escalation trial of ivuxolimab. Adults with locally advanced or metastatic head and neck squamous cell, hepatocellular, melanoma or renal cell carcinoma were enrolled in the trial. CD4+ and CD8+ T cells were sorted separately from peripheral blood before TCR sequencing. The CDR3 goes from the cysteine to the phenylalanine over 21 residues. Just the 63-base CDR3 DNA is kept, in frame starting at base 1. A distance of 25 bases separates the germline ends of V and J, which lose 2 bases and 1 base respectively. CDR1 and CDR2, per the germline V gene, are SGHRS and YFSETQ.

The receptor was isolated from an adult with an advanced solid tumor such as melanoma, head and neck, liver or kidney cancer. Recombination linked TRBV5-1 to TRBJ2-6; perhaps TRBD1 is the D gene, with 5 bases matching. Sequences were derived from CD4+ or CD8+ T cells sorted from blood, sampled in a trial of the OX40 agonist ivuxolimab. CDR3 loop: CASSLRPPGQAYKSGANVLTF. The nucleotides read TGCGCCAGCAGCTTACGCCCCCCTGGACAAGCTTATAAATCTGGGGCCAACGTCCTGACTTTC.